This T cell receptor (beta chain) originates from a study of cytomegalovirus exposure and HLA in healthy donors (TCRdb year 2017). About the investigation overall: An earlier analysis of approximately 640 of the donors reported 250 to 350 Gb of sequence data and 117 million unique TCR beta sequences from about 200 million T cells. Both class I and class II loci were covered by HLA typing, at four-digit resolution. All discovery cohort repertoires had been generated using a single sequencing platform. An early release that covered about 600 HLA-typed donors contained approximately 300 gigabases of sequencing data and about 93 million unique TCR sequences. To decide whether each TCR beta V gene segment behaved as functional or pseudogenic, an earlier analysis of some 570 of the donors relied on high-throughput TCR beta sequencing. Typing coverage differed by locus: A, B, C, DRB1 and DQB1 were typed in roughly 620-630 donors, DQA1 in 522, DPA1 in approximately 610, and DPB1 in 472. In a later analysis, previously published TCR beta repertoires from several hundred donors were re-analyzed and high-resolution HLA genotyping was added so that TCR occurrence patterns could be studied. Among about 390 genotyped donors of the cohort, an average of about 240,000 unique TCR beta nucleotide sequences were sequenced per donor, about a sixth of them non-productive. The T cell repertoires of 666 subjects were profiled by immunosequencing and related to cytomegalovirus serostatus. To predict cytomegalovirus infection status, the study combined high-throughput TCR immunosequencing, statistical association of individual TCRs with disease status, and machine learning. Several DR-DQ haplotypes were treated as single units for association and clustering because of strong linkage in the cohort. The later analysis used no new phenotypic data to find candidate immune exposures, relying instead on TCR beta sequences and their occurrence across donors. Along with the 666-subject first cohort, a separate validation cohort of some 130 different subjects was used. Donor age, sex, ethnicity and CMV serostatus were compiled alongside the repertoire data. Genome-wide SNP genotypes for about 65% of the 666 donors were used in a later genetic analysis, which treated that subset as a discovery cohort. Of the roughly 400 genotyped donors, 65% to 90% fell in the genetic ancestry cluster associated with self-reported Caucasian donors. The aim of the study was to test whether cataloging public T cell receptors could identify signatures of past pathogen exposure. Overall results and qualifications from the work: Linkage disequilibrium might explain the correlated functional status among segregating V segments, but an unknown experimental factor could not be ruled out. A later analysis reported that several top co-occurrence clusters appeared linked to parvovirus B19, influenza, CMV and Epstein-Barr virus. V-gene and J-gene trimming of TCR beta chains was associated with a missense DCLRE1C variant in a later genetic analysis, and the association was replicated in an independent cohort. In a later analysis, TCR association rates were found to vary across HLA loci, with the most associated TCRs seen for DRB1 alleles and the fewest for HLA-C alleles. Assigning TCR associations to individual alleles was difficult when HLA alleles, especially DR and DQ, strongly co-occurred. In a later analysis, over 15,000 TCR beta sequences were associated with specific HLA alleles at a false discovery rate of 0.05. A further reported finding was that TCR beta sequences accurately predicted the HLA-A and HLA-B alleles for most subjects in the first cohort. In a later analysis, HLA-associated TCR beta chains were found to be more clonally expanded and to have lower generation probabilities than equally common non-associated chains. Some IMGT-functional V segments, including TRBV6-2 and TRBV6-3, could not be told apart with the 87-base-pair reads, so those segments were excluded. Sequencing depth was assumed to be roughly uniform across donors in the presence/absence analyses, though that assumption may not hold. According to a later genetic analysis, donors in an Asian-associated ancestry cluster had fewer N-insertions in productive TCRs than the roughly 700-donor mean. In vitro tests confirmed that a few of the cytomegalovirus-associated TCR beta chains recognize cytomegalovirus antigens. The classifier was reported to diagnose cytomegalovirus status with high specificity and sensitivity in both the original and validation cohorts. The sequencing pipeline was judged likely to have produced a cluster of highly shared sequence variants as a technical artifact. In the study, 150 to 200 TCR beta chains were listed as associated with cytomegalovirus. CMV serostatus was the only immune exposure information available for the cohort. The earlier analysis of fewer than 750 of the donors excluded roughly 17 rarely observed V segments, including chromosome 9 orphons, because counts were too low. While some public TCRs were present in many individuals, most TCR sequences turned up only very rarely across donors. It was suggested by the authors that the approach could potentially be generalized to other disease states and immunological phenotypes. In an earlier analysis of some 550 of the donors, most TCR beta V segments were observed in productive rearrangements about 90% or about 30% of the time, broadly matching IMGT annotations. Only TCR beta chains were sequenced in this cohort, and the absence of alpha or paired-chain data limited detectable features. A later analysis found that most CMV-associated TCR beta chains appeared HLA-restricted, with HLA associations seemingly driven largely by CMV exposure. HLA typing was unavailable for some donors at each locus, so association tests used only the typed subset.

A note on this clone: It has no known antigen specificity. Base qualities are not recorded, but no much larger clone differs from it by a single base.

In total, over 600 healthy bone marrow donors made up the cohort. All cohort members were sampled while nominally healthy, although unrecorded immune exposures were likely present. The donor was CMV seropositive and belonged to the group of more than 250 seropositive cohort members. A peripheral blood sample was provided by each donor, and peripheral blood mononuclear cells were used for TCR beta sequencing. Genomic DNA was extracted from the blood cell samples with the Qiagen DNeasy Blood Extraction Kit. Inclusive of the bounding cysteine and phenylalanine, the CDR3 is 12 residues long. The read is trimmed to its CDR3 DNA, 36 bases read in frame from base 1. V is reduced by 6 bases and J by 5 bases, leaving a spacing of 7 bases between them. CDR1 and CDR2 are read off the germline V gene as SNHLY and FYNNEI. Receptor libraries were prepared by the immunoSEQ multiplex PCR assay. A mixture of 60 forward primers for TCR Vbeta segments and 13 reverse primers for TCR Jbeta segments was used in the multiplex PCR. The CDR3 region of rearranged TCR beta genes was amplified from genomic DNA with a multiplex PCR assay. Amplified TCR beta libraries were sequenced as 87-base-pair reads on the Illumina HiSeq System. Concerning the study's data processing: In a later analysis, around 80 million unique TCR beta chains were counted across the roughly 670 repertoires, and roughly 11 million of these chains were shared by at least two donors. To remove PCR and sequencing errors, raw reads were error-corrected and collapsed into unique sequences using a nearest-neighbor algorithm that merged closely related sequences. CDR3 sequences were aligned to IMGT reference sequences to assign V, D and J gene segments. For a sequence to be retained, at least a six-nucleotide match to both a V gene segment and a J gene segment was required. Rearrangements were classified as productive when the CDR3 lacked stop codons and remained in frame with V and J, and all other rearrangements were classified as non-productive. CDR3 was defined according to IMGT convention as the region running from the second conserved V-encoded cysteine to the conserved J-encoded phenylalanine. In an earlier analysis of around 600 of the donors, sequences lacking an unambiguous match to a single V gene segment were excluded. In an earlier analysis of roughly 600 of the donors, a V segment was called functional when productive rearrangements were above 56.7%, and segregating when the standard deviation between donors exceeded 5%. A statistical classification framework was built to diagnose cytomegalovirus status from the catalog of TCR beta chain sequences. In a later analysis, V and J genes were assigned by comparing TCR nucleotide sequences against IMGT/GENE-DB human TR gene sequences. Using the TCRdist pipeline, a later analysis assigned CDR3 sequences along with most-parsimonious VDJ recombination scenarios. A later analysis defined each TCR beta chain by its CDR3 amino acid sequence plus V-gene family, and excluded reads lacking a unique V-gene family. To address suspected cross-contamination and a sequencing artifact, a later analysis removed around 590 highly shared, low-generation-probability nucleotide sequences. In a later analysis, a clonal expansion index for each public chain was calculated from normalized within-repertoire ranks of inferred template counts. In a later analysis, generation probabilities were computed using a VDJ recombination model fitted to out-of-frame rearrangements, and the results were checked against IGoR. In a later analysis, TCR-TCR, TCR-HLA and TCR-CMV co-occurrence was scored with hypergeometric tests, and a repertoire-size bias correction was applied to TCR pairs. False discovery rates were estimated in a later analysis by permuting HLA or CMV assignments 20 times. A later analysis grouped co-occurring TCRs with DBSCAN, adding TCRdist sequence similarity when clustering within HLA-allele-positive subsets. For co-occurrence clustering, repertoires with fewer than 30,000 or more than 120,000 public chains were excluded, along with roughly five repertoires with anomalous nucleotide sharing. The immuneACCESS repertoire file appears here via TCRdb, limited to in-frame rearrangements. These files lack a portion of the clones; in checked studies, under half of the deficit traces to unresolved V genes, and the cause of the others is not known. V and J calls plus clone size are reproduced from that table; the DNA served to infer D and trimming. Within this sample are 80,000 to 100,000 clones, with approximately 80% of them counted one time only. Around 3% of the sample is taken by the ten largest.

Sequenced: PBMCs. Recombination linked TRBV2 to TRBJ1-4; no D gene call is confident. The origin of this receptor is a male donor in good health and CMV-seropositive. The sequence in DNA is TGTGCCAGCAGAGACAACAATGAAAAACTGTTTTTT. This yields the protein CASRDNNEKLFF.